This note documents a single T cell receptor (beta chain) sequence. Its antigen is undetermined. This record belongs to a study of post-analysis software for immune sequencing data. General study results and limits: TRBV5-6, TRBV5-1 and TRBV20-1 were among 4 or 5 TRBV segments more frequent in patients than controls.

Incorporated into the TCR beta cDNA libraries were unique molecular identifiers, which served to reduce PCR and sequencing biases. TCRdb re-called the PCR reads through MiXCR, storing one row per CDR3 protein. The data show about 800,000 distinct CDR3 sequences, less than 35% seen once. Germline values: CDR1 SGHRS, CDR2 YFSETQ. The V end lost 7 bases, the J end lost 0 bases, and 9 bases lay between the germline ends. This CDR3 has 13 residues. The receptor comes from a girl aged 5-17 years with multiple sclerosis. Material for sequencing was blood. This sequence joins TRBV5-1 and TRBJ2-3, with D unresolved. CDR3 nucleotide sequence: TGCGCCAGCTCGATGGTGAGCACAGATACGCAGTATTTT. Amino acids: CASSMVSTDTQYF.